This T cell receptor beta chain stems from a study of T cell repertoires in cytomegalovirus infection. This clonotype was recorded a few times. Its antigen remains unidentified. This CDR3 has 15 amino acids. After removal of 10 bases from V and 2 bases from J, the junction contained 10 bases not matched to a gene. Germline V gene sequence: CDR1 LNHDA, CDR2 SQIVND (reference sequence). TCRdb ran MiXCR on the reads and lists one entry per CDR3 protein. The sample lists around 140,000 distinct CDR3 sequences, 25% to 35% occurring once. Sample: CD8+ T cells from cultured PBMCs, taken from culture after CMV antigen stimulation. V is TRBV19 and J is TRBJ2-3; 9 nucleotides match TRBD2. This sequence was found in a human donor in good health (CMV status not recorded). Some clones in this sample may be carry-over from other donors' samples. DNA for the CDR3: TGTGCCACCACGCCTAGCGGGGACCCCACAGATACGCAGTATTTT. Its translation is CATTPSGDPTDTQYF. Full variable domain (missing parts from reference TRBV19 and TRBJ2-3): DGGITQSPKYLFRKEGQNVTLSCEQNLNHDAMYWYRQDPGQGLRLIYYSQIVNDFQKGDIAEGYSVSREKKESFPLTVTSAQKNPTAFYLCATTPSGDPTDTQYFGPGTRLTVL.